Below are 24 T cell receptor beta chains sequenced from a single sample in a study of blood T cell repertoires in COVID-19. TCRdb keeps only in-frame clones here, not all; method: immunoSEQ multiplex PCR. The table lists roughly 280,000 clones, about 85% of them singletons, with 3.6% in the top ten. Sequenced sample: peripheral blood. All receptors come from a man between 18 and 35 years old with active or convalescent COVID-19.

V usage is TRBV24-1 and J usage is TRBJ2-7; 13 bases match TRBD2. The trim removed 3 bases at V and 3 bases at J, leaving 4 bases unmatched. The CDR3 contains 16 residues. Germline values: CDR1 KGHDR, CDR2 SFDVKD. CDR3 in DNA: TGTGCCACCAGTGATGGTGGGACTAGCGGGATCTACGAGCAGTACTTC. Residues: CATSDGGTSGIYEQYF.

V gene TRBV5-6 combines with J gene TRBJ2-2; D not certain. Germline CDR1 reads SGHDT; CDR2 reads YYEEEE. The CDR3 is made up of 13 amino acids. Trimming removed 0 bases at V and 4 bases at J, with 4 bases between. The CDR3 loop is CASSLGLTGELFF. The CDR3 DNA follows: TGTGCCAGCAGCTTGGGTCTCACCGGGGAGCTGTTTTTT.

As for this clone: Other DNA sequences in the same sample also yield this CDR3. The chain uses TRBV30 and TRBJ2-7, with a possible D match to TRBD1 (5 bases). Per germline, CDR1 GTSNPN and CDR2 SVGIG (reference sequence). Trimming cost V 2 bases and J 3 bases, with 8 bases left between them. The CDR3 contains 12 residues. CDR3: CAWSRGSYEQYF. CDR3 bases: TGTGCCTGGAGTAGGGGTAGCTACGAGCAGTACTTC.

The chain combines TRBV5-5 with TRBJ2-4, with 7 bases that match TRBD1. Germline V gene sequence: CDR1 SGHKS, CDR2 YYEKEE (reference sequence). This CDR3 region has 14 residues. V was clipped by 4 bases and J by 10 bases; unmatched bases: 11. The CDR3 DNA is TGTGCCAGCAGCCCCGATACAAGACAGGGAATTCAGTACTTC. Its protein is CASSPDTRQGIQYF.

The CDR3, as DNA: TGTGCCAGTAGGAGAGCGGGAGTCTATTACAATGAGCAGTTCTTC. This gives the protein CASRRAGVYYNEQFF. The V call is TRBV19, the J call TRBJ2-1; TRBD2 agrees at 8 bases. The length of the CDR3 is 15 residues. V was pared by 6 bases and J by 4 bases, with 8 bases of the junction left unmatched. The germline V gene encodes CDR1 LNHDA and CDR2 SQIVND (reference sequence).

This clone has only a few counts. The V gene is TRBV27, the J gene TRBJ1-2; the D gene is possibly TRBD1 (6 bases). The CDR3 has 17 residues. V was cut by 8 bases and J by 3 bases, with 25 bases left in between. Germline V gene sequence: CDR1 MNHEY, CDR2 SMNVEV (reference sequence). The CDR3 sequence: CASPKEGGGPIYYGYTF. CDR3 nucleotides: TGTGCCAGCCCAAAAGAAGGCGGGGGGCCCATCTACTATGGCTACACCTTC.

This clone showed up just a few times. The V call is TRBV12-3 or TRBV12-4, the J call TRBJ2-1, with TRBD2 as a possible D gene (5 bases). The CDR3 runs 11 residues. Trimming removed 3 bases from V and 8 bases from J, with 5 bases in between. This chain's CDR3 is CASSFGDEQFF. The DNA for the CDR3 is TGTGCCAGCAGTTTCGGGGATGAGCAGTTCTTC.

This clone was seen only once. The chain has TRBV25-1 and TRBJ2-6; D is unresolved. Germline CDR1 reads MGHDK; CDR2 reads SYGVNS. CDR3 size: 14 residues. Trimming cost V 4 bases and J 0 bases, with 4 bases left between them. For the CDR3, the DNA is TGTGCCAGCAGTGTCTCCTCTGGGGCCAACGTCCTGACTTTC. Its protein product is CASSVSSGANVLTF.

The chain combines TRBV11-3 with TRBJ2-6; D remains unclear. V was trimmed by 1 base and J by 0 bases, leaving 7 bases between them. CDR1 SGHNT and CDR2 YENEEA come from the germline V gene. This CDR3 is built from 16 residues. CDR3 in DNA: TGTGCCAGCAGCTTAGGAGGAGCCTCTGGGGCCAACGTCCTGACTTTC. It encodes CASSLGGASGANVLTF.

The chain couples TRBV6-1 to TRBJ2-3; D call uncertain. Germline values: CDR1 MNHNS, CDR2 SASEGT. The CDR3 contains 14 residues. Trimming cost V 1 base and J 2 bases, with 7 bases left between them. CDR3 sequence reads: CASSEGPLTDTQYF. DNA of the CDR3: TGTGCCAGCAGTGAAGGGCCCCTCACAGATACGCAGTATTTT.

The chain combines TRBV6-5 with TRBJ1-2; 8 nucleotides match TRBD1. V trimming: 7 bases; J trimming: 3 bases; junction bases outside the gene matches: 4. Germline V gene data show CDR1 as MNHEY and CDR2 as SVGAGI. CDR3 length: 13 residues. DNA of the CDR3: TGTGCCAGCACCGACAGGGGTCACTATGGCTACACCTTC. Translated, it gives CASTDRGHYGYTF.

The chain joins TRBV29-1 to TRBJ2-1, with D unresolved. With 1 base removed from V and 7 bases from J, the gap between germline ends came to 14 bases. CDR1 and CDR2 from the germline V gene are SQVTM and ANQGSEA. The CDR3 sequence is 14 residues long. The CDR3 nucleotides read TGCAGCGTTGAAGCGTCGCCGACGGGTAATGAGCAGTTCTTC. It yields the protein CSVEASPTGNEQFF.

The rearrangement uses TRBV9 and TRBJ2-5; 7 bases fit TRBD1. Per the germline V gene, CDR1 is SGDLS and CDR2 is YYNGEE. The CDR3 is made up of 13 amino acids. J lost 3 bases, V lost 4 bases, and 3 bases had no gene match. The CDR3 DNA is TGTGCCAGCAGCAAAGACAGGGAAGAGACCCAGTACTTC. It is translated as CASSKDREETQYF.

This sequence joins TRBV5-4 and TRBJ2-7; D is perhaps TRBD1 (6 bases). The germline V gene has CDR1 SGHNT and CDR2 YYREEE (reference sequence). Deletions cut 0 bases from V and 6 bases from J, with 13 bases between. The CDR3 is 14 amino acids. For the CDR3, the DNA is TGTGCCAGCAGCTTGGTGGGACAAAGCTCCGAGCAGTACTTC. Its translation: CASSLVGQSSEQYF.

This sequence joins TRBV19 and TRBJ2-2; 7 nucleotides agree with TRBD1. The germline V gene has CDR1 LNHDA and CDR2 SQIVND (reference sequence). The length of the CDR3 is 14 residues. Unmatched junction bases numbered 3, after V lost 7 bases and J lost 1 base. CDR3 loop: CASMGQLNTGELFF. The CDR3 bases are TGTGCCAGTATGGGACAGTTGAACACCGGGGAGCTGTTTTTT. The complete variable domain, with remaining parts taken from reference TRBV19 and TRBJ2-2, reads DGGITQSPKYLFRKEGQNVTLSCEQNLNHDAMYWYRQDPGQGLRLIYYSQIVNDFQKGDIAEGYSVSREKKESFPLTVTSAQKNPTAFYLCASMGQLNTGELFFGEGSRLTVL.

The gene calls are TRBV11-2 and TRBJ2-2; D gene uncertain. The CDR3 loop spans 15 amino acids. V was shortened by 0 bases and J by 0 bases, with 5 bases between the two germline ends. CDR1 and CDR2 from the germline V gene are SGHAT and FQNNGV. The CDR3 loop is CASSLDPANTGELFF. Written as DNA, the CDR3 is TGTGCCAGCAGCTTAGACCCCGCGAACACCGGGGAGCTGTTTTTT.

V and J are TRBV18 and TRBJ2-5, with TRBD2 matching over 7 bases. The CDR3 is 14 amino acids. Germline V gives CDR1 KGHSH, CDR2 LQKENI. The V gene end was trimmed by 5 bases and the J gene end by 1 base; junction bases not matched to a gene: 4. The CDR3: CASSTVAGQETQYF. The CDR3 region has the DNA TGTGCCAGCTCAACCGTAGCGGGCCAAGAGACCCAGTACTTC.

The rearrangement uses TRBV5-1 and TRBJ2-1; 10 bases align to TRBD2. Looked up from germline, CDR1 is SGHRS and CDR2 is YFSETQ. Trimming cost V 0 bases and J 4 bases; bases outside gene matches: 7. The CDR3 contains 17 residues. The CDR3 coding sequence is TGCGCCAGCAGCTTGGTAGCGGGGGGCCGAGCATACAATGAGCAGTTCTTC. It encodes CASSLVAGGRAYNEQFF.

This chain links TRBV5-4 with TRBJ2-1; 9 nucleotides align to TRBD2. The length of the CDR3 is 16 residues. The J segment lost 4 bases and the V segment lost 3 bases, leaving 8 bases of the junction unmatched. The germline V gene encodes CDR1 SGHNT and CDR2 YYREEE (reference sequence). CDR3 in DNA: TGTGCCAGCAGCTACGCGGGGGGGATGTTGTACAATGAGCAGTTCTTC. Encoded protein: CASSYAGGMLYNEQFF.

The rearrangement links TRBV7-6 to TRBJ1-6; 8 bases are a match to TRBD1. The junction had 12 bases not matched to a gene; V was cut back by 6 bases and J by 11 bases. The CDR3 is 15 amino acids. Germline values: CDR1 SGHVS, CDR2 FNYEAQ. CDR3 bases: TGTGCCAGCAGGGGAACGACAGGGGAAGGTCCACCCCTCCACTTT. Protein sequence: CASRGTTGEGPPLHF.

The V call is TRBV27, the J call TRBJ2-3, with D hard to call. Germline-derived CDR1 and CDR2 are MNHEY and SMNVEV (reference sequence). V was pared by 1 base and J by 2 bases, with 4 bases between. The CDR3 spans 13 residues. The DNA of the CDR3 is TGTGCCAGCAGTTTATGGGCCACAGATACGCAGTATTTT. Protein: CASSLWATDTQYF.

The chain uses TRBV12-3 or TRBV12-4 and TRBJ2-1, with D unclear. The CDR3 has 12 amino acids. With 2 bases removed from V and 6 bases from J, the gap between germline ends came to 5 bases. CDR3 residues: CASSLQVNEQFF. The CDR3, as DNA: TGTGCCAGCAGTTTACAGGTCAATGAGCAGTTCTTC.

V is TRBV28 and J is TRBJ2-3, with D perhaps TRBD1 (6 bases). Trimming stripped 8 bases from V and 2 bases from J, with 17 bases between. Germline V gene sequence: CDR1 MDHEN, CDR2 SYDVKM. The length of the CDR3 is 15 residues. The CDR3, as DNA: TGTGCCAGCTCACAAGGACAGCTCCTCACAGATACGCAGTATTTT. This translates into CASSQGQLLTDTQYF.

CDR3: CASSLSASGTGTDTQYF. The CDR3 DNA sequence: TGTGCCAGCAGCTTGTCGGCTAGCGGGACCGGCACAGATACGCAGTATTTT. This chain joins TRBV5-4 and TRBJ2-3; TRBD2 matches at 9 bases. CDR3 length equals 17 residues. Germline V lookup: CDR1 SGHNT, CDR2 YYREEE (reference sequence). V shed 1 base and J 1 base; nucleotides not matched to a gene: 7.